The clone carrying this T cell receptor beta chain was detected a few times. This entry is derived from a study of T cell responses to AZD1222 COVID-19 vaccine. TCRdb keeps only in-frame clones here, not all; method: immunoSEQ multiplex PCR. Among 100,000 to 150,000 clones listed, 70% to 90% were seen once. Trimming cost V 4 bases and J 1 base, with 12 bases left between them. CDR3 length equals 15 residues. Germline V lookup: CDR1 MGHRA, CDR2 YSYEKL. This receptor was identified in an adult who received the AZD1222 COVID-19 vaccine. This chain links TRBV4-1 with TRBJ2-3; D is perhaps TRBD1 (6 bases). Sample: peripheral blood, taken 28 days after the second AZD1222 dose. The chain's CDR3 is CASSRAGVGTDTQYF. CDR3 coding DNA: TGCGCCAGCAGCCGGGCAGGGGTTGGCACAGATACGCAGTATTTT.